This T cell receptor beta chain was recorded in a study of cytomegalovirus exposure and HLA in healthy donors. Study summary: Earlier, 200 million or so T cells were analyzed, and more than 100 million unique TCR beta sequences were found among them. Around 77 million unique TCRs from HLA-typed donors made up an early data release. Study-level points and caveats: In a later analysis, across HLA loci, associated TCR counts were highest for DRB1, lowest for HLA-C. It was likely that a cluster of highly shared sequence variants was a sequencing artifact.

V dropped 7 bases and J dropped 5; count of bases not matched to a gene: 8. Germline CDR1 SGHRS, CDR2 YFSETQ. This CDR3 contains 14 residues. On this clone itself: The antigen remains unidentified.

Vbeta (60) and Jbeta (13) primers were used in the PCR. TCRdb's table, derived via immunoSEQ multiplex PCR, lists solely in-frame clones and lacks some. This sample has about 190,000 clones, with over 75% found just once. Sequencing input: PBMCs. The chain recombines TRBV5-1 with TRBJ1-2; 10 positions agree with TRBD1. The source is a woman aged 50 to 65 in good health and CMV-seropositive. CDR3 region: CASQRDRGLYGYTF. As DNA, the CDR3 is TGCGCCAGCCAGAGGGACAGGGGCTTATATGGCTACACCTTC. Full variable domain (missing parts from reference TRBV5-1 and TRBJ1-2): KAGVTQTPRYLIKTRGQQVTLSCSPISGHRSVSWYQQTPGQGLQFLFEYFSETQRNKGNFPGRFSGRQFSNSRSEMNVSTLELGDSALYLCASQRDRGLYGYTFGSGTRLTVV.